This T cell receptor beta chain was sequenced in a study of immune cell composition in non-small cell lung cancer. Overall study findings and caveats: Clones >0.5% enriched in tumour were rarer in adenocarcinoma (about 35%) than squamous (roughly 80%).

Normal lung was sampled as far from the tumour as possible, at least 3 cm. Assay: immunoSEQ multiplex PCR; the TCRdb copy retains only in-frame clones and omits some. The sample contains about 1,100 clones, 60% to 85% of which appear only once. Details on this clone: Antigen specificity is unknown.

Germline V lookup: CDR1 GTSNPN, CDR2 SVGIG (reference sequence). CDR3 length: 12 amino acids. The trim removed 2 bases at V and 7 bases at J, leaving 0 bases unmatched. This receptor was identified in a human donor with non-small cell lung cancer. Specimen: non-adjacent lung tissue. The chain has TRBV30 and TRBJ2-2; TRBD2 agrees at 8 bases. The CDR3 DNA follows: TGTGCCTGGAGTCGGGGGGGCGGGGAGCTGTTTTTT. It is translated as CAWSRGGGELFF. The full variable domain, rest sourced from reference TRBV30 and TRBJ2-2, is SQTIHQWPATLVQPVGSPLSLECTVEGTSNPNLYWYRQAAGRGLQLLFYSVGIGQISSEVPQNLSASRPQDRQFILSSKKLLLSDSGFYLCAWSRGGGELFFGEGSRLTVL.